This TCR beta chain appears in the sequencing data of a study of CXCR3-negative and CXCR3-positive naive CD8 T cells. Study-level findings and limits: Naive CXCR3-negative and CXCR3-positive cells had similar TRBV-TRBJ usage; memory differed. CXCR3-expressing naive cells carried TRB CDR3s more hydrophobic than those of CXCR3-negative naive cells.

Comment on this clonotype: Its antigen is unknown.

UMI labels and 5' RACE were used to prepare the TRB cDNA libraries. TCRdb reprocessed the 5' RACE reads; each CDR3 protein has one entry and no DNA is given. This sample's table has some 150,000 distinct CDR3 sequences. The CDR3 consists of 15 residues. Looked up from germline, CDR1 is SGHRS and CDR2 is YFSETQ. Sequenced sample: naive CXCR3+ CD8+ T cells from blood. Subset meaning: CD45RO-CCR7+CD27+CD95- naive CD8+ T cells expressing CXCR3 (TNR3+). The source of this sequence is a human donor in good health. Some clones in this sample may be carry-over from other donors' samples. The rearrangement joins TRBV5-1 to TRBJ2-7; TCRdb's assignment of TRBD1 cannot be checked, as there is no DNA. Here the CDR3 reads CASRGTGTGDDEQYF.